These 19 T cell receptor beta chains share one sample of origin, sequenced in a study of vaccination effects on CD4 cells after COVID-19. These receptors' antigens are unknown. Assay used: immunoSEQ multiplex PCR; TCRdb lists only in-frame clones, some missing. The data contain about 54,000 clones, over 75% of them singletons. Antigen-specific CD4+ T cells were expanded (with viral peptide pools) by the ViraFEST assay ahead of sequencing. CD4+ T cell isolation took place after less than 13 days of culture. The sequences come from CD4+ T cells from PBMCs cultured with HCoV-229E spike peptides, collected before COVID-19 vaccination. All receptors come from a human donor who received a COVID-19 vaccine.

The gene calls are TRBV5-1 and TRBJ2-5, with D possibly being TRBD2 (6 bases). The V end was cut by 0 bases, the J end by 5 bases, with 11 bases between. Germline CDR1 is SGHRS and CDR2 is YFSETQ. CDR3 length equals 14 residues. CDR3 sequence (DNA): TGCGCCAGCAGCTTGGCCGGCGGGATGGAGACCCAGTACTTC. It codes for CASSLAGGMETQYF.

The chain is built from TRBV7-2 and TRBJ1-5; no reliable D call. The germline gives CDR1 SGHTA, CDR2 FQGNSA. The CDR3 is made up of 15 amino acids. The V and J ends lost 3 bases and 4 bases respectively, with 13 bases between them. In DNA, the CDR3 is TGTGCCAGCAGCTTCATAGCCGGAGCGAATCAGCCCCAGCATTTT. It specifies CASSFIAGANQPQHF. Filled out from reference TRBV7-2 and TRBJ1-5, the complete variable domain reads GAGVSQSPSNKVTEKGKDVELRCDPISGHTALYWYRQSLGQGLEFLIYFQGNSAPDKSGLPSDRFSAERTGGSVSTLTIQRTQQEDSAVYLCASSFIAGANQPQHFGDGTRLSIL.

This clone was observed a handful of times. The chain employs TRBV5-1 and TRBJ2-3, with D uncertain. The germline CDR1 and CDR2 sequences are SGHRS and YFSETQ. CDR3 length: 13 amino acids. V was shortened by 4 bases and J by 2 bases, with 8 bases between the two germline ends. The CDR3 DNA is TGCGCCAGCAGCCTGGTTATCACAGATACGCAGTATTTT. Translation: CASSLVITDTQYF.

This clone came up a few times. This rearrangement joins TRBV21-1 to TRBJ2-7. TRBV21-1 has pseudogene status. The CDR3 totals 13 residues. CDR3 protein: CASSEKDGYEQYV. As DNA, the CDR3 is TGTGCCAGCAGTGAAAAGGACGGTTACGAGCAGTACGTC.

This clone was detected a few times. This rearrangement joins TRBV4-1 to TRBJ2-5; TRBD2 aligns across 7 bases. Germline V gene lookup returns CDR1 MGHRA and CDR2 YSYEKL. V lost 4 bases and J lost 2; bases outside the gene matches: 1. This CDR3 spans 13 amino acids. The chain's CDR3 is CASSRGGQETQYF. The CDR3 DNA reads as TGCGCCAGCAGCCGGGGGGGGCAAGAGACCCAGTACTTC.

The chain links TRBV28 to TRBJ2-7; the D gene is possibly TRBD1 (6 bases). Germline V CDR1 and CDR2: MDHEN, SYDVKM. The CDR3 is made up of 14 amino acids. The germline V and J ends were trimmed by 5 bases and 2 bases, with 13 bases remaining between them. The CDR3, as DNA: TGTGCCAGCAGTGAGTACAGGGTTGCCTACGAGCAGTACGTC. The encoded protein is CASSEYRVAYEQYV.

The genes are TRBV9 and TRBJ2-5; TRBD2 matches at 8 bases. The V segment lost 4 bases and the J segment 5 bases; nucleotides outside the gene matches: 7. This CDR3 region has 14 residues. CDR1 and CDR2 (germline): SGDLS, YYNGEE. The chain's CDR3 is CASSPAGVFETQYF. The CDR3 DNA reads TGTGCCAGCAGCCCAGCGGGAGTCTTCGAGACCCAGTACTTC.

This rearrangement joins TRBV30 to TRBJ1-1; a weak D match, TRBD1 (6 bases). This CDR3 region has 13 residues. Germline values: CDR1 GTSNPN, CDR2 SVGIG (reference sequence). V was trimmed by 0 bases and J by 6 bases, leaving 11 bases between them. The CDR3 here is CAWSVGGRAEAFF. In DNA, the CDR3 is TGTGCCTGGAGTGTTGGGGGGCGGGCTGAAGCTTTCTTT. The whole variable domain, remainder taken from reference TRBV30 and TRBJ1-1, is SQTIHQWPATLVQPVGSPLSLECTVEGTSNPNLYWYRQAAGRGLQLLFYSVGIGQISSEVPQNLSASRPQDRQFILSSKKLLLSDSGFYLCAWSVGGRAEAFFGQGTRLTVV.

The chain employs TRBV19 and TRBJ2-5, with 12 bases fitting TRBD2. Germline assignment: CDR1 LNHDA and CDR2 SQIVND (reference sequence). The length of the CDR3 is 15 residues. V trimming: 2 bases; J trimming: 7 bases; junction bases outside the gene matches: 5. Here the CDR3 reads CASSILAGGPGTQYF. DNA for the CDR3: TGTGCCAGTAGTATACTAGCGGGGGGGCCTGGGACCCAGTACTTC.

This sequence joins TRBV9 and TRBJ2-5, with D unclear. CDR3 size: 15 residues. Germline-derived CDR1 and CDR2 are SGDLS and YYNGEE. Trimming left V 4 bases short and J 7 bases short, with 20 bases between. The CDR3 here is CASSITSGLSATQYF. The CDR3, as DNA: TGTGCCAGCAGCATCACCTCCGGGTTGTCGGCGACCCAGTACTTC.

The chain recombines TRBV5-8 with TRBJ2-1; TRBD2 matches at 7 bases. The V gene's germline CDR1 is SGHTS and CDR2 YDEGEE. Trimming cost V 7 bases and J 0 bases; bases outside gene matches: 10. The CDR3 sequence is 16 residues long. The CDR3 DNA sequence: TGTGCCAGCCCGACTAGCCCAATTAGCTCCTACAATGAGCAGTTCTTC. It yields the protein CASPTSPISSYNEQFF.

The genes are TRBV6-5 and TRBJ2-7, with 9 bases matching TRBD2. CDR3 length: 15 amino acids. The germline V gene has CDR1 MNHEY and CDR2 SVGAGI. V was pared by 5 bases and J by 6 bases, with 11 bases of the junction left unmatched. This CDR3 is CASSPGTSLTIEQYV. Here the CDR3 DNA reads TGTGCCAGCAGTCCCGGGACTAGCCTGACTATCGAGCAGTACGTC.

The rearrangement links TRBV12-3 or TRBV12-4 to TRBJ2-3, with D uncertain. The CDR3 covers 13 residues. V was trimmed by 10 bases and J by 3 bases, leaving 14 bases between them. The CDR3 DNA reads TGTGCCATATTGGCCCCTGGGACAGATACGCAGTATTTT. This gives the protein CAILAPGTDTQYF.

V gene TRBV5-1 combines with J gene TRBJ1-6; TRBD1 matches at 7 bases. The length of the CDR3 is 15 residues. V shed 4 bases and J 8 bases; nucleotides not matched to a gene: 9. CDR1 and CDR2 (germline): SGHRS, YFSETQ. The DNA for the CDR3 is TGCGCCAGCAGCGGTCAACAGGGGAGCGATTCACCCCTCCACTTT. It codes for CASSGQQGSDSPLHF. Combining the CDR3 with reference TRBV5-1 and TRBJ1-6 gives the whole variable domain KAGVTQTPRYLIKTRGQQVTLSCSPISGHRSVSWYQQTPGQGLQFLFEYFSETQRNKGNFPGRFSGRQFSNSRSEMNVSTLELGDSALYLCASSGQQGSDSPLHFGNGTRLTVT.

The CDR3 protein is CASSLAAGLQYEQYV. CDR3 bases: TGTGCCAGCAGCTTAGCGGCGGGCCTCCAGTACGAGCAGTACGTC. The genes are TRBV7-2 and TRBJ2-7; D is perhaps TRBD2 (5 bases). Per germline, CDR1 SGHTA and CDR2 FQGNSA. Deletions cut 0 bases from V and 4 bases from J, with 13 bases between. The CDR3 is made up of 15 amino acids.

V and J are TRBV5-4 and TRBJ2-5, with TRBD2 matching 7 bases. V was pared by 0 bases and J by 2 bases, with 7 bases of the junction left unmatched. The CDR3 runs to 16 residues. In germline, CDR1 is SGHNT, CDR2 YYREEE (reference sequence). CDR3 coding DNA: TGTGCCAGCAGCTTGGGGGGGGGTGGAATACAAGAGACCCAGTACTTC. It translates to CASSLGGGGIQETQYF.

CDR3 in amino acids: CASSLGRTGNNQPQHF. CDR3 in DNA: TGTGCCAGCAGCTTAGGCCGGACGGGTAACAATCAGCCCCAGCATTTT. J is TRBJ1-5 and V is TRBV7-8; D is undetermined. The germline V gene encodes CDR1 SGHVS and CDR2 FQNEAQ. The V and J ends lost 1 base and 3 bases respectively, with 13 bases between them. CDR3 length equals 16 residues.

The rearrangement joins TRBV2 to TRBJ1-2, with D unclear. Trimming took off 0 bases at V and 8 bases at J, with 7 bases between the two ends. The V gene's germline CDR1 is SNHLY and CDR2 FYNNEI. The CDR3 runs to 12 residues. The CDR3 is CASSEALWGYTF. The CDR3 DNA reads TGTGCCAGCAGTGAAGCGCTTTGGGGCTACACCTTC.

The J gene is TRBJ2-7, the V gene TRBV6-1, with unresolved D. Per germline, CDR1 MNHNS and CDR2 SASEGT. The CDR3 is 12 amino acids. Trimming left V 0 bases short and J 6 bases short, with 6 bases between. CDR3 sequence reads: CASSEAGLEQYV. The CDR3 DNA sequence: TGTGCCAGCAGTGAAGCAGGTCTCGAGCAGTACGTC.